These 15 T cell receptor beta chains came from one sample sequenced in a study of cytomegalovirus exposure and HLA in healthy donors. The PCR had 60 Vbeta and 13 Jbeta primers. Sequenced by immunoSEQ multiplex PCR; TCRdb stores in-frame clones only, minus some. The sample yields some 45,000 clones, 72% seen once. The sequencing sample was made of PBMCs. These receptors all come from a man under 40 in good health and CMV-seronegative.

This clone was counted a few times. The chain uses TRBV6-1 and TRBJ1-5; D not certain. This CDR3 contains 14 residues. V lost 1 base, J lost 5 bases, and 9 bases lay in between. CDR1 and CDR2 from the germline V gene are MNHNS and SASEGT. The CDR3 loop reads CASSEVGGYQPQHF. The DNA of the CDR3 is TGTGCCAGCAGTGAAGTCGGAGGGTATCAGCCCCAGCATTTT.

The genes are TRBV29-1 and TRBJ2-7; 7 bases align to TRBD2. The CDR3 has 13 amino acids. J was trimmed by 5 bases and V by 4 bases; bases with no gene match: 8. CDR1 SQVTM and CDR2 ANQGSEA come from the germline V gene. The CDR3, as DNA: TGCAGCGTTGCGACCAGCGGGATACACGAGCAGTACTTC. Residues: CSVATSGIHEQYF.

The V gene is TRBV30, the J gene TRBJ2-5, with 13 bases matching TRBD2. V lost 7 bases to trimming and J lost 5 bases; unmatched junction nucleotides: 13. Per the germline V gene, CDR1 is GTSNPN and CDR2 is SVGIG (reference sequence). This CDR3 region has 16 residues. The DNA of the CDR3 is TGTGCCTTTTCGGGACTAGCGGGAAAGGGCAGGGAGACCCAGTACTTC. Translated, it gives CAFSGLAGKGRETQYF.

The chain employs TRBV27 and TRBJ2-5, with TRBD1 as a possible D gene (5 bases). The CDR3 is 13 amino acids. Trimming left V 4 bases short and J 0 bases short, with 6 bases between. CDR1 is MNHEY and CDR2 is SMNVEV in the germline V gene (reference sequence). The CDR3 sequence: CASSSTDQETQYF. The DNA for the CDR3 is TGTGCCAGCAGTTCGACAGACCAAGAGACCCAGTACTTC.

The chain recombines TRBV19 with TRBJ2-5; 8 positions match TRBD1. The CDR3 loop spans 14 amino acids. With V trimmed by 3 bases and J by 7 bases, 7 bases remained unmatched. The germline V gene encodes CDR1 LNHDA and CDR2 SQIVND (reference sequence). The chain's CDR3 is CASSIGQGEGTQYF. CDR3 in DNA: TGTGCCAGTAGTATTGGACAGGGTGAAGGGACCCAGTACTTC.

The chain joins TRBV7-9 to TRBJ2-5, with 10 bases lining up with TRBD2. The V segment lost 6 bases and the J segment 5 bases; nucleotides outside the gene matches: 9. The CDR3 has 15 amino acids. CDR1 SEHNR and CDR2 FQNEAQ come from the germline V gene (reference sequence). CDR3 bases: TGTGCCAGCAGGTTGAGCGGGAGGGCCGGGGAGACCCAGTACTTC. Translating it yields CASRLSGRAGETQYF. Combining the CDR3 with reference TRBV7-9 and TRBJ2-5 gives the whole variable domain DTGVSQNPRHKITKRGQNVTFRCDPISEHNRLYWYRQTLGQGPEFLTYFQNEAQLEKSRLLSDRFSAERPKGSFSTLEIQRTEQGDSAMYLCASRLSGRAGETQYFGPGTRLLVL.

This clone appeared once. The gene calls are TRBV19 and TRBJ2-1; 7 bases map to TRBD2. Germline V gene lookup returns CDR1 LNHDA and CDR2 SQIVND (reference sequence). The CDR3 runs 17 residues. Trimming at V came to 6 bases and at J to 1 base, leaving 12 bases not matched to a gene. The CDR3, as DNA: TGTGCCAGTAGGGCCCCCCCTAGCGGTCCTTCCTACAATGAGCAGTTCTTC. Encoded protein: CASRAPPSGPSYNEQFF.

The chain carries TRBV21-1 and TRBJ1-1. TRBV21-1 is given as a pseudogene. The CDR3 contains 16 residues. CDR3: CASSMGGEPMNTEAFF. The CDR3 DNA reads TGTGCCAGCAGCATGGGAGGGGAACCGATGAACACTGAAGCTTTCTTT.

For the CDR3, the DNA is TGTGCCAGCATAGGCGGAGCTGAAGCTTTCTTT. It specifies CASIGGAEAFF. The chain uses TRBV2 and TRBJ1-1; D remains unclear. Germline CDR1 is SNHLY and CDR2 is FYNNEI. CDR3 length equals 11 residues. Trimming shortened V by 7 bases and J by 6 bases, and 9 bases separated the two germline ends.

This clone was seen more than once but under ten times. V and J are TRBV5-5 and TRBJ1-1; weak D call: TRBD1 (5 bases). CDR3 length: 12 amino acids. Germline CDR1 reads SGHKS; CDR2 reads YYEKEE (reference sequence). The germline V and J ends were trimmed by 7 bases and 1 base, with 8 bases remaining between them. CDR3 loop: CASQGQNTEAFF. CDR3 nucleotide sequence: TGTGCCAGCCAAGGACAGAACACTGAAGCTTTCTTT. The full variable domain, its missing parts supplied by reference TRBV5-5 and TRBJ1-1, is DAGVTQSPTHLIKTRGQQVTLRCSPISGHKSVSWYQQVLGQGPQFIFQYYEKEERGRGNFPDRFSARQFPNYSSELNVNALLLGDSALYLCASQGQNTEAFFGQGTRLTVV.

J is TRBJ1-5 and V is TRBV5-6, with TRBD1 matching over 7 bases. The germline CDR1 and CDR2 sequences are SGHDT and YYEEEE. This CDR3 contains 14 residues. V trimming: 0 bases; J trimming: 5 bases; junction bases outside the gene matches: 2. The CDR3, as DNA: TGTGCCAGCAGCTTGGTAGGGGGCCATCAGCCCCAGCATTTT. Residues: CASSLVGGHQPQHF.

This chain connects TRBV5-6 to TRBJ2-1; 8 nucleotides agree with TRBD2. CDR3 size: 16 residues. V was pared by 4 bases and J by 7 bases, with 13 bases of the junction left unmatched. Germline V CDR1 and CDR2: SGHDT, YYEEEE. The CDR3 sequence: CASSPGVGLASNEQFF. DNA for the CDR3: TGTGCCAGCAGCCCAGGTGTAGGACTAGCATCGAATGAGCAGTTCTTC.

The rearrangement links TRBV6-5 to TRBJ1-5; 8 positions match TRBD1. This CDR3 spans 14 amino acids. V dropped 6 bases and J dropped 2; count of bases not matched to a gene: 3. CDR1 is MNHEY and CDR2 is SVGAGI in the germline V gene. For the CDR3, the DNA is TGTGCCAGCAGACAGGGGGGGGGCAATCAGCCCCAGCATTTT. Protein sequence: CASRQGGGNQPQHF.

The chain has TRBV4-1 and TRBJ2-1; tentative D call: TRBD1 (6 bases). CDR1 and CDR2 (germline): MGHRA, YSYEKL. V dropped 0 bases and J dropped 15 bases, with 15 bases sitting between them. CDR3 length equals 13 residues. As DNA, the CDR3 is TGCGCCAGCAGCCAAGATGTTGGGGACATAAGGTTCTTC. Protein: CASSQDVGDIRFF.

The V call is TRBV19, the J call TRBJ2-1; 11 bases fit TRBD2. The CDR3 is 15 residues long. The V and J ends lost 9 bases and 7 bases, in that order; junction bases with no gene match: 11. Germline values: CDR1 LNHDA, CDR2 SQIVND (reference sequence). The CDR3 DNA reads TGTGCCAGCCAACCTGTGGGACTAGCGGAAAATGAGCAGTTCTTC. Its protein product is CASQPVGLAENEQFF.